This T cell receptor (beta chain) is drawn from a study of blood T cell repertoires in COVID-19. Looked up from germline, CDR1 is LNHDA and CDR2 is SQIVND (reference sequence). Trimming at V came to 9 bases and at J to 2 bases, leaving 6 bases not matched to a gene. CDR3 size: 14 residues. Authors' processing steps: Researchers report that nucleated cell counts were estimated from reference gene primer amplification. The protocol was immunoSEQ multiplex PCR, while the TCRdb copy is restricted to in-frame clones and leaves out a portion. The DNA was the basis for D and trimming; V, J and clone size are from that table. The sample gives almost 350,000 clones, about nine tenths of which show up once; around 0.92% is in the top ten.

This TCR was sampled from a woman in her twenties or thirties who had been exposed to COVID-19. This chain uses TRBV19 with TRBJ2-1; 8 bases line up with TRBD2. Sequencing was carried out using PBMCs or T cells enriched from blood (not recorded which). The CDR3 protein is CASLNSGTYNEQFF. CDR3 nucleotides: TGTGCCAGCCTTAATAGCGGGACCTACAATGAGCAGTTCTTC.